Below, 14 T cell receptor beta chains from the same sample are listed, as sequenced in a study of beta chain features in type 1 diabetes. Study-level points and caveats: Type 1 diabetes patients had TCRB CDR3s that were shorter (moderately but significantly so) in all four CD4+ subsets.

No antigen is known for these receptors. The sequenced template was cDNA made from the entire isolated RNA. Assay: immunoSEQ multiplex PCR; the TCRdb copy retains only in-frame clones and omits some. The sample has under 300,000 clones, roughly 22% seen once; the top ten hold 0.028%. The sample was naive CD4+ T cells from blood. Every receptor here comes from a woman aged 40 to 50 with type 1 diabetes.

The chain recombines TRBV5-1 with TRBJ2-1; 7 nucleotides line up with TRBD2. There are 15 residues in the CDR3. The germline CDR1 and CDR2 sequences are SGHRS and YFSETQ. J gave up 12 bases and V 0 bases, and 12 bases lay outside the gene matches. CDR3 in amino acids: CASSLATSAPLGQFF. CDR3 in DNA: TGCGCCAGCAGCTTGGCCACTAGCGCCCCTTTGGGGCAGTTCTTC.

This clone was seen more than once but under ten times. The chain has TRBV2 and TRBJ1-1; 9 bases align to TRBD1. Germline CDR1 SNHLY, CDR2 FYNNEI. The CDR3 has 14 amino acids. J lost 1 base, V lost 6 bases, and 3 bases had no gene match. The CDR3 bases are TGTGCCAGCAGCACGGGACAGGGGAACACTGAAGCTTTCTTT. It encodes CASSTGQGNTEAFF.

This clone was seen only a few times. J is TRBJ1-2 and V is TRBV5-4, with D uncertain. The CDR3 totals 15 residues. Trimming removed 2 bases from V and 4 bases from J, with 15 bases in between. CDR1 is SGHNT, CDR2 YYREEE, per germline (reference sequence). The CDR3 loop is CASSFSLVGVYGYTF. In nucleotides, the CDR3 is TGTGCCAGCAGCTTCAGCTTAGTGGGAGTCTATGGCTACACCTTC.

This clone has just a few counts. Here the CDR3 DNA reads TGTGCCAGCAGTTTCGGGACAGGGATGAACACTGAAGCTTTCTTT. It is translated as CASSFGTGMNTEAFF. The chain is built from TRBV6-6 and TRBJ1-1; the match to TRBD1 covers 9 bases. J was trimmed by 0 bases and V by 4 bases; bases with no gene match: 3. The CDR3 runs 15 residues. The V gene's germline CDR1 is MNHNY and CDR2 SVGAGI (reference sequence).

The sample holds a few counts of this clone. Other DNA sequences in the same sample also yield this CDR3. The chain couples TRBV5-1 to TRBJ2-5, with TRBD2 as a possible D gene (5 bases). Germline assignment: CDR1 SGHRS and CDR2 YFSETQ. V lost 0 bases and J 5 bases, leaving 8 bases between the germline ends. The length of the CDR3 is 13 residues. The CDR3 sequence is CASSLDRGETQYF. In nucleotides, the CDR3 is TGCGCCAGCAGCTTGGACAGAGGGGAGACCCAGTACTTC.

V and J are TRBV11-2 and TRBJ2-1; possible D gene TRBD2, 6 bases. There are 15 residues in the CDR3. The germline V gene encodes CDR1 SGHAT and CDR2 FQNNGV. V shed 3 bases and J shed 3 bases, with 12 bases lying between them. The CDR3: CASSLGGNSYNEQFF. CDR3 DNA: TGTGCCAGCAGCTTGGGCGGGAATAGCTACAATGAGCAGTTCTTC.

Here the CDR3 DNA reads TGTGCCTGGAGGGACAGCCTTAACACTGAAGCTTTCTTT. Protein sequence: CAWRDSLNTEAFF. The chain uses TRBV30 and TRBJ1-1; a weak D match, TRBD1 (6 bases). This CDR3 contains 13 residues. V was cut by 3 bases and J by 2 bases, with 10 bases left in between. In germline, CDR1 is GTSNPN, CDR2 SVGIG (reference sequence).

The genes are TRBV19 and TRBJ1-3, with D maybe TRBD1 (6 bases). Germline loops: CDR1 LNHDA, CDR2 SQIVND (reference sequence). This CDR3 has 13 amino acids. The V end lost 9 bases, the J end lost 1 base, and 10 bases lay between the germline ends. The CDR3 DNA reads TGTGCCAGCCGCACAGGGTCTGGAAACACCATATATTTT. The encoded protein is CASRTGSGNTIYF.

This clone was recorded a few times. V gene TRBV25-1 combines with J gene TRBJ1-5, with 7 nucleotides matching TRBD1. Germline-derived CDR1 and CDR2 are MGHDK and SYGVNS. V trimming: 5 bases; J trimming: 0 bases; junction bases outside the gene matches: 4. The CDR3 has 15 residues. For the CDR3, the DNA is TGTGCCAGCAGTCCTGACAGGGCTAGCAATCAGCCCCAGCATTTT. Translation gives CASSPDRASNQPQHF.

The CDR3, as DNA: TGTGCCAGCAGCTTAGATCCGGGGATGAGGGATACGCAGTATTTT. Translation: CASSLDPGMRDTQYF. The rearrangement uses TRBV11-2 and TRBJ2-3; maybe TRBD2 (5 bases). Germline V gives CDR1 SGHAT, CDR2 FQNNGV. The CDR3 loop spans 15 amino acids. Trimming pared 0 bases from V and 6 bases from J, leaving 13 bases between.

The chain employs TRBV30 and TRBJ1-5; TRBD1 agrees at 8 bases. Trimming took 7 bases from V and 2 from J; bases not matched to a gene: 13. CDR1 GTSNPN and CDR2 SVGIG come from the germline V gene (reference sequence). The CDR3 contains 16 residues. CDR3 in DNA: TGTGCCTTTGACAGGGGCCCCCTCCGGGGCAATCAGCCCCAGCATTTT. The encoded protein is CAFDRGPLRGNQPQHF.

This chain links TRBV2 with TRBJ2-3; D not certain. The CDR3 runs to 13 residues. The germline V and J ends were trimmed by 4 bases and 9 bases, with 14 bases remaining between them. Germline-derived CDR1 and CDR2 are SNHLY and FYNNEI. This CDR3 reads CASSGVGVLTQYF. Written as DNA, the CDR3 is TGTGCCAGCAGTGGAGTTGGAGTCCTGACGCAGTATTTT.

The J gene is TRBJ2-3, the V gene TRBV5-1; 12 positions agree with TRBD2. The CDR3 is made up of 16 amino acids. Germline V gene lookup returns CDR1 SGHRS and CDR2 YFSETQ. V lost 0 bases and J lost 1; bases outside the gene matches: 0. The CDR3 nucleotides are TGCGCCAGCAGCTTGGGACTAGCGGGGGGCACAGATACGCAGTATTTT. Translating gives CASSLGLAGGTDTQYF.

This sequence joins TRBV7-2 and TRBJ2-2; D is unresolved. The V gene lost 4 bases and the J gene lost 7 bases, with 13 bases spanning the gap. This CDR3 is 14 amino acids long. Germline V lookup: CDR1 SGHTA, CDR2 FQGNSA. The CDR3 DNA is TGTGCCAGCAGCTGGCTCCTCCTGAACGGGGAGCTGTTTTTT. Amino acids: CASSWLLLNGELFF.